These T cell receptor beta chains were read from a single sample in a study of blood T cell repertoires in COVID-19. Sequencing was performed with immunoSEQ multiplex PCR; in TCRdb, only in-frame clones are kept and a portion is missing. The repertoire holds roughly 190,000 clones, with around 90% as singletons. Material: peripheral blood. These receptors were collected from a middle-aged man with acute or convalescent COVID-19. CDR3s include the opening cysteine and the closing phenylalanine or tryptophan. Each record gives: CDR3 DNA, CDR3 protein, J gene, V gene, D gene, clone size. The D gene is left open where the match is weak. Not every row has a clone size; where given, it reads once, few, many or a size class.

CDR3nt: TGTGCCAGCTCACTTTCCGTCCGGGATACGCAGTATTTT
CDR3aa: CASSLSVRDTQYF
j_gene: TRBJ2-3
v_gene: TRBV18
d_gene: NA
abundance: NA

CDR3nt: TGTGCCAGCAGTTTATCCGGGAGAGATGCAGATACGCAGTATTTT
CDR3aa: CASSLSGRDADTQYF
j_gene: TRBJ2-3
v_gene: TRBV27
d_gene: NA
abundance: NA

CDR3nt: TGTGCCAGCAGTTTGGACAGGGGGCTCGAGCAGTACTTC
CDR3aa: CASSLDRGLEQYF
j_gene: TRBJ2-7
v_gene: TRBV27
d_gene: TRBD1
abundance: NA

CDR3nt: TGTGCCAGCAGTCAGGGGGATTCGGCTGGCTACACCTTC
CDR3aa: CASSQGDSAGYTF
j_gene: TRBJ1-2
v_gene: TRBV12-3/TRBV12-4
d_gene: TRBD1
abundance: NA

CDR3nt: TGTGCCAGCAGTTTATCGTGGCAGATCCAAGAGACCCAGTACTTC
CDR3aa: CASSLSWQIQETQYF
j_gene: TRBJ2-5
v_gene: TRBV27
d_gene: NA
abundance: NA

CDR3nt: TGTGCCAGCAGCCCTTCAGGCCATTGGAATGAAAAACTGTTTTTT
CDR3aa: CASSPSGHWNEKLFF
j_gene: TRBJ1-4
v_gene: TRBV5-8
d_gene: NA
abundance: NA

CDR3nt: TGTGCCAGCAGCCGGGAGACTGAAGCTTTCTTT
CDR3aa: CASSRETEAFF
j_gene: TRBJ1-1
v_gene: TRBV21-1
d_gene: NA
abundance: NA

CDR3nt: TGTGCCAGCAGCATCAGGGGGCTAAACACTGAAGCTTTCTTT
CDR3aa: CASSIRGLNTEAFF
j_gene: TRBJ1-1
v_gene: TRBV5-6
d_gene: TRBD1
abundance: NA

CDR3nt: TGTGCCAGCAGCTTGACAGGGGGACGATCGAACACCGGGGAGCTGTTTTTT
CDR3aa: CASSLTGGRSNTGELFF
j_gene: TRBJ2-2
v_gene: TRBV7-3
d_gene: TRBD1
abundance: NA

CDR3nt: TGTGCCAGCACCAAGGGGCAGGGTGGGAATTCACCCCTCCACTTT
CDR3aa: CASTKGQGGNSPLHF
j_gene: TRBJ1-6
v_gene: TRBV2
d_gene: NA
abundance: NA

CDR3nt: TGTGCCAGCAGGTACAGGGATGAGCAGTTCTTC
CDR3aa: CASRYRDEQFF
j_gene: TRBJ2-1
v_gene: TRBV12-3/TRBV12-4
d_gene: NA
abundance: NA

CDR3nt: TGTGCCAGTACTACCCAGGGGTGGGACACTGAAGCTTTCTTT
CDR3aa: CASTTQGWDTEAFF
j_gene: TRBJ1-1
v_gene: TRBV19
d_gene: NA
abundance: NA

CDR3nt: TGTGCCAGCAGCGGGACAGGGAGCGCGAACACCGGGGAGCTGTTTTTT
CDR3aa: CASSGTGSANTGELFF
j_gene: TRBJ2-2
v_gene: TRBV5-4
d_gene: TRBD1
abundance: NA

CDR3nt: TGTGCCAGCAGCCAAGGACTAGCAGATACGCAGTATTTT
CDR3aa: CASSQGLADTQYF
j_gene: TRBJ2-3
v_gene: TRBV14
d_gene: NA
abundance: NA

CDR3nt: TGTGCCAGTAGTCTGCTAGCGGGATCTGATACCGAGCAGTACTTC
CDR3aa: CASSLLAGSDTEQYF
j_gene: TRBJ2-7
v_gene: TRBV19
d_gene: TRBD2
abundance: NA

CDR3nt: TGTGCCAGCAGCCAAGGGGGGGTTGATTCACCCCTCCACTTT
CDR3aa: CASSQGGVDSPLHF
j_gene: TRBJ1-6
v_gene: TRBV3-1/TRBV3-2
d_gene: NA
abundance: NA

CDR3nt: TGTGCCAGCAGCTTAGCTGGGGAGCAGTACGAGCAGTACTTC
CDR3aa: CASSLAGEQYEQYF
j_gene: TRBJ2-7
v_gene: TRBV7-8
d_gene: NA
abundance: NA

CDR3nt: TGTGCCAGCAGCCCCTATCGCTCTCTCTACAATGAGCAGTTCTTC
CDR3aa: CASSPYRSLYNEQFF
j_gene: TRBJ2-1
v_gene: TRBV7-9
d_gene: NA
abundance: few

CDR3nt: TGCAGTGAAACAGCTAACTATGGCTACACCTTC
CDR3aa: CSETANYGYTF
j_gene: TRBJ1-2
v_gene: TRBV20-1
d_gene: NA
abundance: NA

CDR3nt: TGTGCCAGCAGTGAAGTTCCGGGACAGGGGGATGTTTATGGCTACACCTTC
CDR3aa: CASSEVPGQGDVYGYTF
j_gene: TRBJ1-2
v_gene: TRBV6-1
d_gene: TRBD1
abundance: NA

CDR3nt: TGTGCCAGCAGCAGAATCCGGGACAGGGGCAATCAGCCCCAGCATTTT
CDR3aa: CASSRIRDRGNQPQHF
j_gene: TRBJ1-5
v_gene: TRBV28
d_gene: TRBD1
abundance: few

CDR3nt: TGTGCCAGCAGCGGACCCGGGACAGGGGGCCTGAACACTGAAGCTTTCTTT
CDR3aa: CASSGPGTGGLNTEAFF
j_gene: TRBJ1-1
v_gene: TRBV9
d_gene: TRBD1
abundance: NA

CDR3nt: TGCAGTGCTAATTCGAGGGGGGGCTACACCTTC
CDR3aa: CSANSRGGYTF
j_gene: TRBJ1-2
v_gene: TRBV20-1
d_gene: NA
abundance: NA

CDR3nt: TGTGCCATCAGTTCCAGGCAGGGTGGATCACCCCTCCACTTT
CDR3aa: CAISSRQGGSPLHF
j_gene: TRBJ1-6
v_gene: TRBV10-3
d_gene: NA
abundance: NA

CDR3nt: TGTGCCACCGGGAGAGGGTCTGAAAAACTGTTTTTT
CDR3aa: CATGRGSEKLFF
j_gene: TRBJ1-4
v_gene: TRBV10-3
d_gene: NA
abundance: NA

CDR3nt: TGTGCCAGCAGCCTAGGGGGGGGGATTACCTTCTACACTGAAGCTTTCTTT
CDR3aa: CASSLGGGITFYTEAFF
j_gene: TRBJ1-1
v_gene: TRBV27
d_gene: NA
abundance: NA

CDR3nt: TGCAGCGTTGAAAAACAGGGGTGGGGTCAAGAGACCCAGTACTTC
CDR3aa: CSVEKQGWGQETQYF
j_gene: TRBJ2-5
v_gene: TRBV29-1
d_gene: TRBD1
abundance: NA

CDR3nt: TGCGCCAGCAGCTTGGACAGGATATCCGGGGAGCTGTTTTTT
CDR3aa: CASSLDRISGELFF
j_gene: TRBJ2-2
v_gene: TRBV5-1
d_gene: NA
abundance: NA

CDR3nt: TGTGCCAGCAGTTCACCGCCCTACGCCCGGGATGAGCAGTTCTTC
CDR3aa: CASSSPPYARDEQFF
j_gene: TRBJ2-1
v_gene: TRBV6-2/TRBV6-3
d_gene: NA
abundance: NA

CDR3nt: TGTGCCAGCAGTGACCGAGGGAACGTGGCTTTCTTT
CDR3aa: CASSDRGNVAFF
j_gene: TRBJ1-1
v_gene: TRBV6-4
d_gene: NA
abundance: NA

CDR3nt: TGTGCCAGCAGATCCTGGGACAGATATAATGAAAAACTGTTTTTT
CDR3aa: CASRSWDRYNEKLFF
j_gene: TRBJ1-4
v_gene: TRBV2
d_gene: TRBD1
abundance: NA

CDR3nt: TGTGCCAGCAGCGTGGAGCGGGAGGGCCTCGGGGAGCTGTTTTTT
CDR3aa: CASSVEREGLGELFF
j_gene: TRBJ2-2
v_gene: TRBV9
d_gene: TRBD2
abundance: NA

CDR3nt: TGTGCCAGCAGTTTATTCCCCGCGACTGGAAACACCATATATTTT
CDR3aa: CASSLFPATGNTIYF
j_gene: TRBJ1-3
v_gene: TRBV28
d_gene: NA
abundance: NA

CDR3nt: TGTGCCAGCAGAACGGACAGGGGTACGCGATCACCCCTCCACTTT
CDR3aa: CASRTDRGTRSPLHF
j_gene: TRBJ1-6
v_gene: TRBV2
d_gene: TRBD1
abundance: NA

CDR3nt: TGCGCCAGCAGCCCGGGACTAGCGGGAGTTACAGATACGCAGTATTTT
CDR3aa: CASSPGLAGVTDTQYF
j_gene: TRBJ2-3
v_gene: TRBV5-1
d_gene: TRBD2
abundance: once

CDR3nt: TGCGCCAGCAGCGCCCCGGGACTAGCGGGGGGACGCACAGATACGCAGTATTTT
CDR3aa: CASSAPGLAGGRTDTQYF
j_gene: TRBJ2-3
v_gene: TRBV5-1
d_gene: TRBD2
abundance: NA

CDR3nt: TGTGCCAGCAGTTACCCAAGACAGGGGCCGTGGAATTCACCCCTCCACTTT
CDR3aa: CASSYPRQGPWNSPLHF
j_gene: TRBJ1-6
v_gene: TRBV6-2/TRBV6-3
d_gene: TRBD1
abundance: once

CDR3nt: TGTGCTAGTGGTTTGGGGCAGGGGTCTGGGGCCAACGTCCTGACTTTC
CDR3aa: CASGLGQGSGANVLTF
j_gene: TRBJ2-6
v_gene: TRBV12-5
d_gene: NA
abundance: NA

CDR3nt: TGCGCCAGCAGCCCCGGGGGAGGTGGCACTGAAGCTTTCTTT
CDR3aa: CASSPGGGGTEAFF
j_gene: TRBJ1-1
v_gene: TRBV10-1
d_gene: NA
abundance: NA

CDR3nt: TGCGCCAGCTCAACTAGGGACTCCACAGATACGCAGTATTTT
CDR3aa: CASSTRDSTDTQYF
j_gene: TRBJ2-3
v_gene: TRBV5-1
d_gene: NA
abundance: NA

CDR3nt: TGTGCCAGCAGTTTAGTGGGAGACACCATATATTTT
CDR3aa: CASSLVGDTIYF
j_gene: TRBJ1-3
v_gene: TRBV28
d_gene: NA
abundance: NA

CDR3nt: TGTGCCAGCAGTGAAGAGGGGCCCGTGAACACTGAAGCTTTCTTT
CDR3aa: CASSEEGPVNTEAFF
j_gene: TRBJ1-1
v_gene: TRBV2
d_gene: NA
abundance: once

CDR3nt: TGTGCCAGCAGTCCCACAGGGGGCATGAACACTGAAGCTTTCTTT
CDR3aa: CASSPTGGMNTEAFF
j_gene: TRBJ1-1
v_gene: TRBV27
d_gene: TRBD1
abundance: NA

CDR3nt: TGTGCCAGTAGTCCGCGGGGGATGGTGAACACTGAAGCTTTCTTT
CDR3aa: CASSPRGMVNTEAFF
j_gene: TRBJ1-1
v_gene: TRBV19
d_gene: NA
abundance: few

CDR3nt: TGTGCCATCAGTCGGGACAGCATTTATAGCAATCAGCCCCAGCATTTT
CDR3aa: CAISRDSIYSNQPQHF
j_gene: TRBJ1-5
v_gene: TRBV10-3
d_gene: TRBD1
abundance: once

CDR3nt: TGTGCCAGCAGCTTAGGGACTAGCGGGAGTGCCGGGGAGCTGTTTTTT
CDR3aa: CASSLGTSGSAGELFF
j_gene: TRBJ2-2
v_gene: TRBV7-3
d_gene: TRBD2
abundance: NA

CDR3nt: TGTGCCAGCAGTTTTGGGCGGGCGAGCTCCTACAATGAGCAGTTCTTC
CDR3aa: CASSFGRASSYNEQFF
j_gene: TRBJ2-1
v_gene: TRBV28
d_gene: NA
abundance: NA

CDR3nt: TGTGCCAGCTCACCCGGACAGTCTATTGCAACTAATGAAAAACTGTTTTTT
CDR3aa: CASSPGQSIATNEKLFF
j_gene: TRBJ1-4
v_gene: TRBV18
d_gene: NA
abundance: NA

CDR3nt: TGTGCCAGCAGCCTAGGACAGGGAAGGGGCTACACCTTC
CDR3aa: CASSLGQGRGYTF
j_gene: TRBJ1-2
v_gene: TRBV7-2
d_gene: TRBD1
abundance: NA

CDR3nt: TGTGCCAGTAGTGGACCCGGGACAGGGGGCCACGAGCAGTACTTC
CDR3aa: CASSGPGTGGHEQYF
j_gene: TRBJ2-7
v_gene: TRBV19
d_gene: TRBD1
abundance: NA

CDR3nt: TGCGCCAGCAGCCGCGCGGGGAACTATGGCTACACCTTC
CDR3aa: CASSRAGNYGYTF
j_gene: TRBJ1-2
v_gene: TRBV5-1
d_gene: NA
abundance: NA

CDR3nt: TGTGCCTGGAGTAATAATTTCGAGACCCAGTACTTC
CDR3aa: CAWSNNFETQYF
j_gene: TRBJ2-5
v_gene: TRBV30
d_gene: NA
abundance: NA

CDR3nt: TGTGCCATCAGTGAGTCGAATAGCTGGGACGAGCAGTACTTC
CDR3aa: CAISESNSWDEQYF
j_gene: TRBJ2-7
v_gene: TRBV10-3
d_gene: NA
abundance: NA

CDR3nt: TGTGCCAGCAGCCCCACCTACGAGCAGTACTTC
CDR3aa: CASSPTYEQYF
j_gene: TRBJ2-7
v_gene: TRBV28
d_gene: NA
abundance: NA

CDR3nt: TGTGCCAGCAGAGGAGAGCGGACAGTCTATAATTCACCCCTCCACTTT
CDR3aa: CASRGERTVYNSPLHF
j_gene: TRBJ1-6
v_gene: TRBV2
d_gene: NA
abundance: NA

CDR3nt: TGTGCCACCAGTGAGGATAGGACTCGGGGCTACACCTTC
CDR3aa: CATSEDRTRGYTF
j_gene: TRBJ1-2
v_gene: TRBV24-1
d_gene: NA
abundance: NA

CDR3nt: TGTGCCAGCAGTTTTTTGCCTAGCGGGAGAGGTTACAATGAGCAGTTCTTC
CDR3aa: CASSFLPSGRGYNEQFF
j_gene: TRBJ2-1
v_gene: TRBV28
d_gene: TRBD2
abundance: NA